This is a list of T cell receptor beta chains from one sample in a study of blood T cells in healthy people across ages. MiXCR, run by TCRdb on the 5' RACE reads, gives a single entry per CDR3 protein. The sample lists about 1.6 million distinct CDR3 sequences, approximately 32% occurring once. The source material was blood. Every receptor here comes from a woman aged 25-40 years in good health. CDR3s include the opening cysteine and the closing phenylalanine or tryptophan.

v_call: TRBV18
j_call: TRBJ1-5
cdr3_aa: CASSQGQGAHLLGQPQHF

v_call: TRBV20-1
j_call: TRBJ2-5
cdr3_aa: CSASPSGGPKETQYF

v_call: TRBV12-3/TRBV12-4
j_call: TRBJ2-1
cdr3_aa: CASTPSGRMISYNEQFF

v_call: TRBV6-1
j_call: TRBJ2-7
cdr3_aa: CASSTHPTGLSSYEQYF

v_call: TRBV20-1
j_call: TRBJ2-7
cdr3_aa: CSGQTSGTSEQYF

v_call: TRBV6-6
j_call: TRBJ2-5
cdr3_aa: CASSYAGGYGETQYF

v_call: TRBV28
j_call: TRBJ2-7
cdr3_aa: CASSSSTGTGDYYEQYF

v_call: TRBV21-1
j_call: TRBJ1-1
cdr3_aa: CANRGSDTEAFF

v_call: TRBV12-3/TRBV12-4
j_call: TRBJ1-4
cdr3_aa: CASSGSGGDEKLFF

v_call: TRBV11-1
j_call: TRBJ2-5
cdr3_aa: CASSSLTGYETQYF

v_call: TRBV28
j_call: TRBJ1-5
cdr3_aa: CASSDMSNQPQHF

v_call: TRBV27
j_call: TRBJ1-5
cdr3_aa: CASSSQGAANSNQPQHF

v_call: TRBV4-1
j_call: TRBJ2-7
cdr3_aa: CASSQAGLAGGQSYEQYF

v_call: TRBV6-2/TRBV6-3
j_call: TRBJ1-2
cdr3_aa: CASSSLDSPKIRYGYTF

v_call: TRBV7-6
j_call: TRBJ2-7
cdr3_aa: CASSLDPSSYEQYF

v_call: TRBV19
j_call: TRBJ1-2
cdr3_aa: CASMARSNYGYTF

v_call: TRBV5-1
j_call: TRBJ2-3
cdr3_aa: CASSTRTDTDTQYF

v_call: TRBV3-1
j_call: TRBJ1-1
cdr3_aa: CASSQGKGKAFF

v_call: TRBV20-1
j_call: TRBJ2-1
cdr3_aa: CSARGRGLAGVSEQFF

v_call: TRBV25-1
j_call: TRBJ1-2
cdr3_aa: CASSEYGTGTANYGYTF

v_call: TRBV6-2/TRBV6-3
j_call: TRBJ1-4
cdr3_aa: CASSYGTGGNEKLFF

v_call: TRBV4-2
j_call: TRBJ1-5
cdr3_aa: CASSQQGQQPQHF

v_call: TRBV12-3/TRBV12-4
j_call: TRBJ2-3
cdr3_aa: CASSSGALAGGPLDSTDTQYF

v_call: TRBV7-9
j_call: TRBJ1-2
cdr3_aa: CASSPRAEGAYGYTF

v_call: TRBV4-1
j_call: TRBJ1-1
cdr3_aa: CASSYREGGTEAFF

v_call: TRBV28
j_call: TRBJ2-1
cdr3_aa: CASSTRDRGHEQFF

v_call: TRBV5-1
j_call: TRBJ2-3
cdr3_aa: CASTNGQGLTDTQYF

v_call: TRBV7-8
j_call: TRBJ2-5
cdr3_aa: CASSLVQGSETQYF

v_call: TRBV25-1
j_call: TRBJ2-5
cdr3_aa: CASSEYGQGKETQYF

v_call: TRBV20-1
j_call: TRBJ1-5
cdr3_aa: CSAIRVSHSNQPQHF

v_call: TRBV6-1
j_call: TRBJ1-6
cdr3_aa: CASSELGHHSPLHF

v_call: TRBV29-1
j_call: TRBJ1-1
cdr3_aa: CSYGAGGRGTEAFF

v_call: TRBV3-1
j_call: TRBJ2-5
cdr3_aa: CASSQAGRGGEQYF

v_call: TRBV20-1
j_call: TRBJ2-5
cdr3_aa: CSARERGSIETQYF

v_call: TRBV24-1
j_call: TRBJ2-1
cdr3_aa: CATTIGATSGYNEQFF

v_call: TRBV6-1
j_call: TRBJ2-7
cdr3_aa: CASSEFNPGSYEQYF

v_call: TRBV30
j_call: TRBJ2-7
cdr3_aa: CAWRRGGGAGGYEQYF

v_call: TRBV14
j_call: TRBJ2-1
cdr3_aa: CASSQIAAYNEQFF

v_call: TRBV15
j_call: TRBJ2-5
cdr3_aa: CATSRDYTGTVETLYF

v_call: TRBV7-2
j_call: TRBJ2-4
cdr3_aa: CASSLGLLAKNIQYF

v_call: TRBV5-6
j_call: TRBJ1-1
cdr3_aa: CASSLPGGNGEAFF

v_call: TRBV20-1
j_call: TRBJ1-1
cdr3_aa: CSAFAKNTEAFF

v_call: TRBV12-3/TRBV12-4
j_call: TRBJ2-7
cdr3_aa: CASRDVQGDEQYF

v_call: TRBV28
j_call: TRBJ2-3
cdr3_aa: CASSSSPETSTDTQYF

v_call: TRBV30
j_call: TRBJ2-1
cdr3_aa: CACGPREVVAEQFF

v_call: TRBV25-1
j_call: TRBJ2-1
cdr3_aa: CASRSSGDIYNEQFF

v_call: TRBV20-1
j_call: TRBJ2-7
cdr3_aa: CSADPGLAGGYEQYF

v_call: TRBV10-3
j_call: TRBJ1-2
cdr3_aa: CAVSTDSGTGYYGYTF

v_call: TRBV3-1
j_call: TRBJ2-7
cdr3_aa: CASSLGTTKYEQYF

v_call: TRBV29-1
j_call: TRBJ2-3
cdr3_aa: CSATGTGSGGTQYF

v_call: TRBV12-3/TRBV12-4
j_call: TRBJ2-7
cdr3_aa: CASSLAVGDEQYF

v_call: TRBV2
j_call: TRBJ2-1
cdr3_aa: CASSLSGGAIDEQFF

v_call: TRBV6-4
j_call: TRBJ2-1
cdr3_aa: CASSARDSNEQFF

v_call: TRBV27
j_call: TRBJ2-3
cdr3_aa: CASRLSQDTDTQYF

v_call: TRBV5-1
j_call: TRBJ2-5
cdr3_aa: CASRTAETQYF

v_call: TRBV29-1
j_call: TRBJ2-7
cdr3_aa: CSVIRGTYEQYF

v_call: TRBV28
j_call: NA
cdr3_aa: CASSFVGRGGSYNEQYF

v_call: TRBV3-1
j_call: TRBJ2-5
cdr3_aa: CASSQSREETQYF

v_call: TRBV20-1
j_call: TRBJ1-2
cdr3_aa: CSAGGPYGYTF

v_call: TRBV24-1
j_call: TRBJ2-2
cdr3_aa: CATSLVAGELFF